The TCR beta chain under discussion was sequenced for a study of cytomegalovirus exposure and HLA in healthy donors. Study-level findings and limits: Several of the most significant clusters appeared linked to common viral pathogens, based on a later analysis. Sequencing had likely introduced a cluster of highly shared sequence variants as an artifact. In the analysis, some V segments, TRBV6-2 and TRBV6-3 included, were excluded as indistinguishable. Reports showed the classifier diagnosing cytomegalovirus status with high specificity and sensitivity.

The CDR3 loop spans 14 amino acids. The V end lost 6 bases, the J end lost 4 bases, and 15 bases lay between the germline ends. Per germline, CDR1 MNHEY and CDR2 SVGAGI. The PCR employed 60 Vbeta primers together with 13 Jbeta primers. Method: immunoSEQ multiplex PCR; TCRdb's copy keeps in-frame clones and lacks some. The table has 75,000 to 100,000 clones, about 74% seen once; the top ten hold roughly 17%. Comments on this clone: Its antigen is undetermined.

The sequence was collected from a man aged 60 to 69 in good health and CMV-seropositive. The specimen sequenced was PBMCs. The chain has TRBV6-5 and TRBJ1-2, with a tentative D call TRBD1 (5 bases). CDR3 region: CASSPGGDAYGYTF. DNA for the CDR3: TGTGCCAGCAGCCCCGGGGGGGATGCCTATGGCTACACCTTC.